This TCR beta chain came from a study of blood T cell repertoires in COVID-19. For the study at large: Specimens from acute and convalescent COVID-19 originated in the United States, Italy and Spain. Nucleic acid was either cDNA or gDNA, and it came from T cells, B-cell-depleted T cells, or PBMCs.

There are 16 residues in the CDR3. Trimming removed 5 bases from V and 2 bases from J, with 13 bases in between. The germline CDR1 and CDR2 sequences are SEHNR and FQNEAQ (reference sequence). The table lists this clone with a count of one. The protocol was immunoSEQ multiplex PCR, while the TCRdb copy is restricted to in-frame clones and leaves out a portion. The sample yields roughly 130,000 clones, approximately 88% seen once. Sequenced input: peripheral blood. V usage is TRBV7-9 and J usage is TRBJ1-6; possibly TRBD1 for D (5 bases). The TCR sequence derives from a woman aged 25 to 39 who had recovered from COVID-19. The chain's CDR3 is CASSHTGGTYNSPLHF. The CDR3 coding sequence is TGTGCCAGCAGCCACACGGGGGGGACCTATAATTCACCCCTCCACTTT.